Following are 32 T cell receptor beta chains from one sample sequenced in a study of cytomegalovirus exposure and HLA in healthy donors. The primer mix had 60 Vbeta and 13 Jbeta primers. The protocol was immunoSEQ multiplex PCR, while the TCRdb copy is restricted to in-frame clones and leaves out a portion. The data hold 180,000 or so clones, with 76% observed a single time. What was sequenced was PBMCs. These TCRs come from a man between 18 and 35 years old in good health and CMV-seronegative.

This chain joins TRBV7-9 and TRBJ1-4; D possibly corresponds to TRBD1 (5 bases). CDR3 length equals 15 residues. V was clipped by 1 base and J by 5 bases, with 11 bases between them. Germline assignment: CDR1 SEHNR and CDR2 FQNEAQ (reference sequence). The CDR3 sequence: CASSLGRGGNEKLFF. As DNA, the CDR3 is TGTGCCAGCAGCTTAGGACGGGGGGGGAATGAAAAACTGTTTTTT.

This sequence joins TRBV13 and TRBJ1-2, with TRBD1 identical over 9 bases. This CDR3 contains 16 residues. The V segment lost 3 bases and the J segment 1 base; nucleotides outside the gene matches: 6. Germline values: CDR1 PRHDT, CDR2 FYEKMQ (reference sequence). DNA of the CDR3: TGTGCCAGCAGCTTCGGACAGGGGAGGGGTAACTATGGCTACACCTTC. Its translation is CASSFGQGRGNYGYTF.

The chain has TRBV5-1 and TRBJ1-1; the match to TRBD1 covers 7 bases. The CDR3 spans 15 residues. Trimming at V came to 0 bases and at J to 6 bases, leaving 8 bases not matched to a gene. CDR1 SGHRS and CDR2 YFSETQ come from the germline V gene. The CDR3 spells CASSLARTGEAEAFF. The CDR3, as DNA: TGCGCCAGCAGCTTGGCCCGAACAGGGGAGGCTGAAGCTTTCTTT.

The rearrangement uses TRBV5-1 and TRBJ2-7, with a weak D call TRBD1 (5 bases). Germline assignment: CDR1 SGHRS and CDR2 YFSETQ. V was clipped by 8 bases and J by 3 bases, with 9 bases between them. This CDR3 is built from 11 residues. This CDR3 is CARRQLYEQYF. The CDR3, as DNA: TGCGCCAGAAGACAGCTCTACGAGCAGTACTTC.

This chain links TRBV28 with TRBJ2-1; 7 bases agree with TRBD2. After removal of 2 bases from V and 5 bases from J, the junction contained 6 bases not matched to a gene. Germline V gives CDR1 MDHEN, CDR2 SYDVKM. The CDR3 has 15 amino acids. The CDR3 DNA reads TGTGCCAGCAGTTTACCGGTGGGGGGGAACAATGAGCAGTTCTTC. Encoded protein: CASSLPVGGNNEQFF.

The gene calls are TRBV6-5 and TRBJ1-6; TRBD1 agrees at 7 bases. V was clipped by 5 bases and J by 8 bases; unmatched bases: 3. Germline CDR1 and CDR2: MNHEY and SVGAGI. The CDR3 is 13 amino acids. CDR3 nucleotides: TGTGCCAGCAGTGGGACAGTTTATTCACCCCTCCACTTT. It encodes CASSGTVYSPLHF.

This sequence joins TRBV6-5 and TRBJ2-3, with 7 bases lining up with TRBD2. J was trimmed by 3 bases and V by 6 bases; bases with no gene match: 6. CDR3 size: 14 residues. The V gene's germline CDR1 is MNHEY and CDR2 SVGAGI. The CDR3 protein is CASRPGLQTDTQYF. As DNA, the CDR3 is TGTGCCAGCAGACCGGGACTACAAACAGATACGCAGTATTTT.

This clone was detected a few times. The V call is TRBV6-6, the J call TRBJ2-3; D is possibly TRBD1 (6 bases). Trimming cost V 6 bases and J 1 base, with 14 bases left between them. Germline CDR1 and CDR2: MNHNY and SVGAGI (reference sequence). The CDR3 is made up of 15 amino acids. CDR3 bases: TGTGCCAGCAGCCAACAGGGCTTGGGCACAGATACGCAGTATTTT. Translating it yields CASSQQGLGTDTQYF.

The J gene is TRBJ2-7, the V gene TRBV13; 10 positions agree with TRBD2. The CDR3 spans 15 residues. Unmatched junction bases numbered 13, after V lost 5 bases and J lost 9 bases. Germline values: CDR1 PRHDT, CDR2 FYEKMQ (reference sequence). CDR3 DNA sequence: TGTGCCAGCAGCCCCCCGGCTAGCGGGGGCTCTGCGCAGTACTTC. Encoded protein: CASSPPASGGSAQYF.

This sequence joins TRBV5-4 and TRBJ2-3; the D gene is possibly TRBD2 (5 bases). Germline-derived CDR1 and CDR2 are SGHNT and YYREEE (reference sequence). The CDR3 totals 17 residues. Trimming stripped 1 base from V and 0 bases from J, with 15 bases between. The CDR3 DNA reads as TGTGCCAGCAGCTTGTACCAGAGGGCGGGTAGCACAGATACGCAGTATTTT. It specifies CASSLYQRAGSTDTQYF.

The rearrangement uses TRBV29-1 and TRBJ2-3; 11 nucleotides align to TRBD1. The CDR3 loop spans 15 amino acids. The V and J ends lost 4 bases and 3 bases, in that order; junction bases with no gene match: 6. CDR1 is SQVTM and CDR2 is ANQGSEA in the germline V gene. The CDR3 nucleotides read TGCAGCGTTGGTGGGACAGGGGGAAGGACAGATACGCAGTATTTT. It translates to CSVGGTGGRTDTQYF.

This clone has only a few counts. The rearrangement links TRBV11-2 to TRBJ1-4; D unclear. The CDR3 totals 11 residues. The V gene's germline CDR1 is SGHAT and CDR2 FQNNGV. V gave up 8 bases and J gave up 5 bases, with 6 bases separating them. CDR3 in DNA: TGTGCCAGCTCAAAAAATGAAAAACTGTTTTTT. It yields the protein CASSKNEKLFF. Looking up the rest from reference TRBV11-2 and TRBJ1-4 gives the full variable domain: EAGVAQSPRYKIIEKRQSVAFWCNPISGHATLYWYQQILGQGPKLLIQFQNNGVVDDSQLPKDRFSAERLKGVDSTLKIQPAKLEDSAVYLCASSKNEKLFFGSGTQLSVL.

The CDR3 DNA sequence: TGTGCCAGCAGTTTACCCCCGGGACAGGGGCCCTACGAGCAGTACTTC. Protein: CASSLPPGQGPYEQYF. The J gene is TRBJ2-7, the V gene TRBV28; 10 nucleotides line up with TRBD1. Germline CDR1 MDHEN, CDR2 SYDVKM. The CDR3 loop spans 16 amino acids. The V gene end was trimmed by 2 bases and the J gene end by 2 bases; junction bases not matched to a gene: 6.

About this clone itself: A junction end diverges from the germline sequence, so it may reflect a read error. This rearrangement joins TRBV30 to TRBJ2-1; the D gene is possibly TRBD2 (6 bases). The CDR3 is 16 amino acids. Per the germline V gene, CDR1 is GTSNPN and CDR2 is SVGIG (reference sequence). CDR3 amino acids: CALSKRLANSYNGQFF. The CDR3 coding sequence is TGTGCCTTGAGCAAACGTCTAGCGAACTCCTACAATGGGCAGTTCTTC.

This clone turned up a few times. V usage is TRBV27 and J usage is TRBJ1-1, with D perhaps TRBD1 (5 bases). The CDR3 consists of 15 residues. V lost 2 bases and J lost 0, with 10 bases in between. In germline, CDR1 is MNHEY, CDR2 SMNVEV (reference sequence). The CDR3 coding sequence is TGTGCCAGCAGTTTAGCTGCAGGGTTGAACACTGAAGCTTTCTTT. This gives the protein CASSLAAGLNTEAFF.

The chain recombines TRBV6-5 with TRBJ1-1; D possibly corresponds to TRBD1 (6 bases). Per germline, CDR1 MNHEY and CDR2 SVGAGI. V was clipped by 6 bases and J by 4 bases, with 15 bases between them. The CDR3 has 14 amino acids. CDR3 loop: CASRDGQYITEAFF. Written as DNA, the CDR3 is TGTGCCAGCAGGGACGGACAGTATATCACTGAAGCTTTCTTT.

This chain links TRBV7-3 with TRBJ1-5; D unresolved. This CDR3 region has 13 residues. V was clipped by 9 bases and J by 9 bases, with 18 bases between them. The germline CDR1 and CDR2 sequences are SGHTA and FQGTGA. In DNA, the CDR3 is TGTGCCAGTTCCTACGGCCCCCAGGCGCCCCAGCATTTT. This codes for CASSYGPQAPQHF. Full variable domain (remainder filled in from reference TRBV7-3 and TRBJ1-5): GAGVSQTPSNKVTEKGKYVELRCDPISGHTALYWYRQSLGQGPEFLIYFQGTGAADDSGLPNDRFFAVRPEGSVSTLKIQRTERGDSAVYLCASSYGPQAPQHFGDGTRLSIL.

This clone occurred a few times. The rearrangement joins TRBV7-6 to TRBJ2-5; 10 positions match TRBD1. CDR1 and CDR2 from the germline V gene are SGHVS and FNYEAQ. J was trimmed by 3 bases and V by 5 bases; bases with no gene match: 15. CDR3 size: 18 residues. CDR3 amino acids: CASSLQNRQGAVKETQYF. DNA of the CDR3: TGTGCCAGCAGCCTCCAAAACCGACAGGGGGCGGTTAAAGAGACCCAGTACTTC.

This clone has only a few counts. The chain uses TRBV6-5 and TRBJ1-1, with TRBD1 as a possible D gene (5 bases). CDR3 length equals 15 residues. V lost 7 bases and J lost 4, with 19 bases in between. Germline loops: CDR1 MNHEY, CDR2 SVGAGI. CDR3 sequence reads: CASINGGGVATEAFF. CDR3 in DNA: TGTGCCAGCATTAACGGGGGTGGGGTAGCCACTGAAGCTTTCTTT.

This chain links TRBV29-1 with TRBJ1-1; 12 positions agree with TRBD1. This CDR3 comprises 14 residues. Germline-derived CDR1 and CDR2 are SQVTM and ANQGSEA. V lost 6 bases to trimming and J lost 3 bases; unmatched junction nucleotides: 5. The CDR3 reads CSVGQGARDTEAFF. The DNA for the CDR3 is TGCAGCGTGGGACAGGGGGCCCGGGACACTGAAGCTTTCTTT.

The chain combines TRBV29-1 with TRBJ2-1, with D possibly being TRBD2 (5 bases). The V gene lost 5 bases and the J gene lost 5 bases, with 10 bases spanning the gap. The length of the CDR3 is 12 residues. Germline V CDR1 and CDR2: SQVTM, ANQGSEA. The CDR3 bases are TGCAGCGTTTTAAGAGCGGACAATGAGCAGTTCTTC. Amino acids: CSVLRADNEQFF.

The chain carries TRBV30 and TRBJ2-7; TRBD1 aligns across 11 bases. CDR1 is GTSNPN and CDR2 is SVGIG in the germline V gene (reference sequence). CDR3 length: 12 residues. The CDR3, as DNA: TGTGCAGGGGGACAGGGGGCCTACGAGCAGTACTTC. Its translation is CAGGQGAYEQYF.

The V gene is TRBV28, the J gene TRBJ1-2, with 9 bases aligning to TRBD1. Trimming took 6 bases from V and 4 from J; bases not matched to a gene: 6. The CDR3 is made up of 14 amino acids. Germline V CDR1 and CDR2: MDHEN, SYDVKM. The CDR3 is CASSETTGGYGYTF. The CDR3 DNA follows: TGTGCCAGCAGCGAAACGACAGGGGGCTATGGCTACACCTTC.

The gene calls are TRBV7-8 and TRBJ1-5; tentative D call: TRBD1 (5 bases). This CDR3 has 16 residues. Trimming shortened V by 5 bases and J by 0 bases, and 14 bases separated the two germline ends. The germline gives CDR1 SGHVS, CDR2 FQNEAQ. Here the CDR3 DNA reads TGTGCCAGCAGCCCGACGGGACTGTATAGCAATCAGCCCCAGCATTTT. Protein sequence: CASSPTGLYSNQPQHF.

This chain joins TRBV18 and TRBJ2-7; 9 nucleotides match TRBD1. CDR3 length equals 15 residues. The V and J ends lost 6 bases and 7 bases, in that order; junction bases with no gene match: 13. In germline, CDR1 is KGHSH, CDR2 LQKENI. The CDR3 DNA is TGTGCCAGCTCGCGTCCCGGGACAGGGATTCGAGAGCAGTACTTC. This gives the protein CASSRPGTGIREQYF.

V is TRBV9 and J is TRBJ1-6, with D unclear. Germline CDR1 is SGDLS and CDR2 is YYNGEE. The CDR3 is 15 amino acids. Trimming left V 3 bases short and J 7 bases short, with 14 bases between. DNA for the CDR3: TGTGCCAGCAGCGCTGGACTCGGCGGGAATTCACCCCTCCACTTT. Residues: CASSAGLGGNSPLHF.

This clone was seen a few times. V is TRBV9 and J is TRBJ2-2; 12 nucleotides agree with TRBD2. Germline V CDR1 and CDR2: SGDLS, YYNGEE. The CDR3 totals 16 residues. Trimming took 4 bases from V and 13 from J; bases not matched to a gene: 14. The DNA for the CDR3 is TGTGCCAGCAGCTCGAGACTAGCGGGGGTATCGGGAGGGCTGTTTTTT. It translates to CASSSRLAGVSGGLFF. Full variable domain (rest looked up from reference TRBV9 and TRBJ2-2): DSGVTQTPKHLITATGQRVTLRCSPRSGDLSVYWYQQSLDQGLQFLIQYYNGEERAKGNILERFSAQQFPDLHSELNLSSLELGDSALYFCASSSRLAGVSGGLFFGEGSRLTVL.

The rearrangement uses TRBV7-9 and TRBJ2-2; D unresolved. The germline gives CDR1 SEHNR, CDR2 FQNEAQ (reference sequence). The germline V and J ends were trimmed by 2 bases and 5 bases, with 6 bases remaining between them. This CDR3 has 13 amino acids. The CDR3 region is CASSLPGTGELFF. Written as DNA, the CDR3 is TGTGCCAGCAGCTTACCAGGAACCGGGGAGCTGTTTTTT.

The chain carries TRBV15 and TRBJ2-5; D call uncertain. The CDR3 has 13 amino acids. From germline, CDR1 is LNHNV and CDR2 YYDKDF (reference sequence). The germline V and J ends were trimmed by 6 bases and 2 bases, with 10 bases remaining between them. As DNA, the CDR3 is TGTGCCACCAGTCGGCAGACACAAGAGACCCAGTACTTC. It translates to CATSRQTQETQYF.

V and J are TRBV7-2 and TRBJ2-5, with TRBD2 identical over 8 bases. The J call may be faulty, since TRBJ2-7 better matches the DNA end. The germline CDR1 and CDR2 sequences are SGHTA and FQGNSA. The CDR3 length is 15 residues. This chain's CDR3 is CASSLVGGDLYEQYF. DNA of the CDR3: TGTGCCAGCAGCTTAGTCGGGGGGGATTTATACGAGCAGTACTTC.

This clone was counted only a few times. This chain links TRBV2 with TRBJ2-3; 10 bases agree with TRBD2. This CDR3 has 16 amino acids. The V segment lost 6 bases and the J segment 2 bases; nucleotides outside the gene matches: 8. Germline CDR1 reads SNHLY; CDR2 reads FYNNEI. DNA for the CDR3: TGTGCCAGCAGAACCTCTAGCGGGAGAACCACAGATACGCAGTATTTT. It codes for CASRTSSGRTTDTQYF.

The genes are TRBV7-2 and TRBJ2-7; D might be TRBD2 (5 bases). Trimming stripped 5 bases from V and 3 bases from J, with 11 bases between. CDR3 length equals 13 residues. CDR1 SGHTA and CDR2 FQGNSA come from the germline V gene. The CDR3 DNA follows: TGTGCCAGCAGCCCTTTACGGGGCTACGAGCAGTACTTC. Residues: CASSPLRGYEQYF.